The 14 T cell receptor beta chains below come from one sample, sequenced in a study of T cell responses to AZD1222 COVID-19 vaccine. The data were produced by immunoSEQ multiplex PCR, yet TCRdb's version contains in-frame clones alone and is incomplete. The sample carries about 100,000 clones, about 89% recorded once. Sample: peripheral blood, taken on day 0 of MenACWY control vaccination. The source is an adult in good health.

The J gene is TRBJ2-2, the V gene TRBV11-1; perhaps TRBD2 as D (5 bases). Trimming removed 5 bases at V and 0 bases at J, with 10 bases between. This CDR3 region has 15 residues. Germline loops: CDR1 SGHAT, CDR2 FQDESV (reference sequence). The CDR3 DNA follows: TGTGCCAGCAGCCCAGCCGGGACGAACACCGGGGAGCTGTTTTTT. Its protein is CASSPAGTNTGELFF.

J is TRBJ1-1 and V is TRBV30, with D perhaps TRBD1 (5 bases). With 3 bases removed from V and 8 bases from J, the gap between germline ends came to 22 bases. The CDR3 is 15 residues long. CDR1 and CDR2 from the germline V gene are GTSNPN and SVGIG (reference sequence). The CDR3 nucleotides read TGTGCCTGGAGCGGGGCCTTGGGGAATTACGCCGAAGCTTTCTTT. Protein sequence: CAWSGALGNYAEAFF.

The rearrangement joins TRBV11-2 to TRBJ1-4, with D hard to call. The CDR3 covers 15 residues. The V and J ends lost 5 bases and 8 bases respectively, with 18 bases between them. CDR1 SGHAT and CDR2 FQNNGV come from the germline V gene. The CDR3 DNA sequence: TGTGCCAGCAGCCTGGCCGGCTTACTAGGCGAAAAACTGTTTTTT. It yields the protein CASSLAGLLGEKLFF.

This clone was recorded once. The chain links TRBV6-5 to TRBJ1-2; D is perhaps TRBD1 (5 bases). V lost 6 bases, J lost 5 bases, and 13 bases lay in between. The germline V gene has CDR1 MNHEY and CDR2 SVGAGI. The CDR3 covers 13 residues. The CDR3 sequence is CASRTETVYGYTF. CDR3 DNA: TGTGCCAGCAGGACCGAGACAGTGTATGGCTACACCTTC.

The chain links TRBV5-1 to TRBJ2-1; no clear D. The V and J ends lost 5 bases and 0 bases respectively, with 15 bases between them. The germline V gene has CDR1 SGHRS and CDR2 YFSETQ. The CDR3 is made up of 16 amino acids. CDR3 in DNA: TGCGCCAGCAGGAGGTTAGGCGCTAGCTCCTACAATGAGCAGTTCTTC. Translating gives CASRRLGASSYNEQFF.

The gene calls are TRBV20-1 and TRBJ2-3; D is unresolved. The V gene lost 3 bases and the J gene lost 10 bases, with 8 bases spanning the gap. The CDR3 extends over 10 amino acids. Germline V CDR1 and CDR2: DFQATT, SNEGSKA (reference sequence). CDR3 in DNA: TGCAGTGCTAGTCTTCAGGCGCAGTATTTT. Protein sequence: CSASLQAQYF.

The chain is built from TRBV6-5 and TRBJ2-7; D is undetermined. CDR3 length equals 15 residues. Germline V gene sequence: CDR1 MNHEY, CDR2 SVGAGI. Trimming shortened V by 4 bases and J by 3 bases, and 16 bases separated the two germline ends. This CDR3 reads CASSSVRNSLYEQYF. In nucleotides, the CDR3 is TGTGCCAGCAGTTCTGTAAGGAACAGCCTCTACGAGCAGTACTTC.

This chain links TRBV12-2 with TRBJ2-7; the table's D call of TRBD1 was not tested on the DNA. TRBV12-2 is termed a pseudogene. The CDR3 covers 17 residues. The CDR3 nucleotides read TGTGCAAGTCGCTTAGTTCATTCGGGGACAGGATATTCGCACGGGTACTTC. This gives the protein CASRLVHSGTGYSHGYF.

The chain combines TRBV6-5 with TRBJ2-3; 9 positions agree with TRBD1. The CDR3 runs to 14 residues. CDR1 and CDR2 from the germline V gene are MNHEY and SVGAGI. V lost 6 bases and J lost 7; bases outside the gene matches: 8. For the CDR3, the DNA is TGTGCCAGCAGGGGACAGGGACGCATACATACGCAGTATTTT. This translates into CASRGQGRIHTQYF.

This clone was detected once. V and J are TRBV10-3 and TRBJ1-2, with D unclear. Germline loops: CDR1 ENHRY, CDR2 SYGVKD. The CDR3 length is 12 residues. This chain's CDR3 is CASGRPRKGYTF. CDR3 nucleotides: TGTGCTAGTGGGCGCCCCAGGAAAGGCTACACCTTC.

This clone showed up just a few times. V usage is TRBV7-6 and J usage is TRBJ1-4, with unresolved D. CDR3 length: 13 residues. V was pared by 5 bases and J by 12 bases, with 16 bases between. Germline CDR1 is SGHVS and CDR2 is FNYEAQ. The CDR3 loop is CASSPLDGRELFF. DNA for the CDR3: TGTGCCAGCAGCCCGTTGGACGGCCGCGAACTGTTTTTT.

The gene calls are TRBV28 and TRBJ2-7; D is ambiguous. The CDR3 contains 11 residues. V dropped 5 bases and J dropped 3 bases, with 5 bases sitting between them. Germline lookup yields CDR1 MDHEN and CDR2 SYDVKM. The CDR3 loop is CASSLRYEQYF. The CDR3 DNA follows: TGTGCCAGCAGTCTACGCTACGAGCAGTACTTC.

The CDR3 nucleotides are TGTGCCAGCAGTTTATCCCCGACAGGGAACTACGAGCAGTACTTC. Translation: CASSLSPTGNYEQYF. The chain carries TRBV28 and TRBJ2-7; 7 nucleotides agree with TRBD1. Germline CDR1 reads MDHEN; CDR2 reads SYDVKM. The CDR3 covers 15 residues. The junction had 6 bases not matched to a gene; V was cut back by 1 base and J by 3 bases.

The chain links TRBV6-5 to TRBJ1-6; 10 bases fit TRBD1. The germline V gene encodes CDR1 MNHEY and CDR2 SVGAGI. Trimming cost V 6 bases and J 7 bases; bases outside gene matches: 0. The CDR3 covers 13 residues. In nucleotides, the CDR3 is TGTGCCAGCAGGGGACAGGGGAATTCACCCCTCCACTTT. The encoded protein is CASRGQGNSPLHF.